The 9 T cell receptor beta chains in this list originate from one sample, sequenced in a study of cytomegalovirus exposure and HLA in healthy donors (dated by TCRdb to the late 2010s). Library generation was performed with the immunoSEQ multiplex PCR assay. TCRdb took this table from immuneACCESS and kept in-frame rearrangements with V and J called. Such tables lack part of the clones; where checked against another copy, unresolved V genes explain under half of the gap, and the rest is unexplained. Here the sample has 200,000 or so clones; around 86% occur a single time. Clones ranked in the top ten supply more than 1.5% of the sample. Sequencing input: PBMCs. These receptors were obtained from a woman under 30 in good health and CMV-seropositive.

The chain joins TRBV27 to TRBJ2-1, with D tentatively TRBD2 (6 bases). V shed 4 bases and J shed 8 bases, with 15 bases lying between them. CDR1 is MNHEY, CDR2 SMNVEV, per germline (reference sequence). CDR3 length: 14 amino acids. Here the CDR3 reads CASSSPRDLDEQFF. The CDR3 coding sequence is TGTGCCAGCAGTTCGCCTCGGGACTTAGATGAGCAGTTCTTC.

V is TRBV6-5 and J is TRBJ2-7, with 9 bases lining up with TRBD2. Germline CDR1 and CDR2: MNHEY and SVGAGI. The CDR3 loop spans 15 amino acids. V shed 6 bases, J shed 6 bases, and the junction held 12 bases outside the gene matches. DNA of the CDR3: TGTGCCAGCAGCCACGGGGCTAGCGGGGTGGGCGAGCAGTACTTC. It yields the protein CASSHGASGVGEQYF.

V gene TRBV4-2 combines with J gene TRBJ1-1; D is undetermined. CDR1 LGHNA and CDR2 YNFKEQ come from the germline V gene. Trimming removed 3 bases at V and 1 base at J, with 9 bases between. The CDR3 has 14 amino acids. CDR3 coding DNA: TGTGCCAGCAGCCAGGGCAACCCGAACACTGAAGCTTTCTTT. The encoded protein is CASSQGNPNTEAFF.

This clone was recorded a few times. The chain combines TRBV5-1 with TRBJ2-1; 12 nucleotides agree with TRBD1. The CDR3 consists of 15 residues. Trimming took 6 bases from V and 8 from J; bases not matched to a gene: 9. Germline assignment: CDR1 SGHRS and CDR2 YFSETQ. The CDR3 loop reads CASMPGQGAWDEQFF. Here the CDR3 DNA reads TGCGCCAGCATGCCGGGACAGGGGGCGTGGGATGAGCAGTTCTTC.

The chain links TRBV28 to TRBJ1-1; a weak D match, TRBD1 (6 bases). V dropped 5 bases and J dropped 4 bases, with 14 bases sitting between them. The germline gives CDR1 MDHEN, CDR2 SYDVKM. CDR3 length equals 14 residues. The CDR3 DNA is TGTGCCAGCAGTATAACAGGGATGGGCACTGAAGCTTTCTTT. Protein: CASSITGMGTEAFF.

This clone was found once. DNA of the CDR3: TGTGCCAGCAGTGAAAGGGGACAGGTCCGGAATCAGCCCCAGCATTTT. Translation: CASSERGQVRNQPQHF. This rearrangement joins TRBV6-1 to TRBJ1-5, with TRBD1 identical over 8 bases. CDR1 is MNHNS and CDR2 is SASEGT in the germline V gene. The CDR3 spans 16 residues. Trimming at V came to 2 bases and at J to 4 bases, leaving 7 bases not matched to a gene.

The V call is TRBV15, the J call TRBJ2-5; 8 bases fit TRBD2. J lost 1 base, V lost 4 bases, and 8 bases had no gene match. The CDR3 contains 16 residues. Germline-derived CDR1 and CDR2 are LNHNV and YYDKDF (reference sequence). CDR3 in DNA: TGTGCCACCAGCATGCGGGGGAGCGGGAGCCAAGAGACCCAGTACTTC. Translated, it gives CATSMRGSGSQETQYF.

The chain uses TRBV11-2 and TRBJ1-1, with D maybe TRBD1 (6 bases). The CDR3 has 15 residues. V lost 5 bases, J lost 3 bases, and 16 bases lay in between. Germline V gene lookup returns CDR1 SGHAT and CDR2 FQNNGV. This CDR3 reads CASSLTRGSDTEAFF. The CDR3 nucleotides read TGTGCCAGCAGCCTCACCAGGGGCTCAGACACTGAAGCTTTCTTT.

This clone was seen more than once but under ten times. The genes are TRBV2 and TRBJ2-7; 10 nucleotides match TRBD2. Germline CDR1 SNHLY, CDR2 FYNNEI. V was clipped by 6 bases and J by 0 bases; unmatched bases: 8. This CDR3 has 16 amino acids. The CDR3 DNA reads TGTGCCAGCAGCACCGGGACTAGCGCTCTCTCCTACGAGCAGTACTTC. Translation: CASSTGTSALSYEQYF. Using reference TRBV2 and TRBJ2-7 for the parts outside the CDR3, the full variable domain is EPEVTQTPSHQVTQMGQEVILRCVPISNHLYFYWYRQILGQKVEFLVSFYNNEISEKSEIFDDQFSVERPDGSNFTLKIRSTKLEDSAMYFCASSTGTSALSYEQYFGPGTRLTVT.